This TCR beta chain derives from a study of blood T cell repertoires in COVID-19. The CDR3 covers 14 residues. Germline V lookup: CDR1 SGHRS, CDR2 YFSETQ. V gave up 7 bases and J gave up 7 bases; unmatched junction bases: 7. The assay was immunoSEQ multiplex PCR, and TCRdb's table has in-frame clones only and misses some. The sample records about 120,000 clones, approximately 71% being singletons. Sequencing input: peripheral blood. This receptor was obtained from a woman in her seventies with acute or convalescent COVID-19. The gene calls are TRBV5-1 and TRBJ2-7; 14 bases are shared with TRBD2. CDR3: CASSYGTSGREQYF. CDR3 coding DNA: TGCGCCAGCTCGTACGGGACTAGCGGGAGAGAGCAGTACTTC.